This entry concerns a single T cell receptor beta chain. Germline V CDR1 and CDR2: GTSNPN, SVGIG (reference sequence). The CDR3 sequence is 13 residues long. V shed 1 base and J shed 0 bases, with 4 bases lying between them. TCRdb re-analysed the 5' RACE reads in MiXCR, keeping a single row per CDR3 protein. The sample gives 460,000 or so distinct CDR3 sequences, around 14% of which show up once; about 0.52% is in the top ten. This specimen belongs to a study of identical twins. The data were also submitted as part of a second study, on yellow fever vaccine responses in identical twins.

Sequenced input: CD4+ T cells sorted from blood. This TCR came from a woman between 18 and 30 years old in good health. The chain couples TRBV30 to TRBJ2-4; D gene unclear. CDR3 nucleotides: TGTGCCTGGAGTGAATTAGCCAAAAACATTCAGTACTTC. It codes for CAWSELAKNIQYF.